These 9 T cell receptor beta chains were sequenced from one sample in a study of molecular identifiers for immune sequencing clone quantification. TCRdb independently ran MiXCR on the PCR reads; one entry per CDR3 protein. The sample lists roughly 71,000 distinct CDR3 sequences, 18% occurring once. The material sequenced was naive CD8+ T cells from blood, with Jurkat cell RNA spiked in. Subset in this sample: FACS-sorted CD8+CD4-CCR7+CD45RA+ naive T cells. These receptors originate from a human donor in good health. Some libraries in this study had Jurkat cell RNA spiked in.

This clonotype was seen more than once but under ten times. V is TRBV18 and J is TRBJ1-1; D gene unclear. This CDR3 contains 15 residues. Germline V gene sequence: CDR1 KGHSH, CDR2 LQKENI. Trimming pared 3 bases from V and 0 bases from J, leaving 11 bases between. Here the CDR3 reads CASSPGSYMNTEAFF. The CDR3, as DNA: TGTGCCAGCTCACCTGGGAGTTATATGAACACTGAAGCTTTCTTT.

The table lists this clonotype with many counts. This chain uses TRBV4-2 with TRBJ2-3, with a tentative D call TRBD2 (5 bases). Trimming took off 1 base at V and 3 bases at J, with 14 bases between the two ends. This CDR3 has 16 residues. Germline lookup yields CDR1 LGHNA and CDR2 YNFKEQ. The CDR3 protein is CASSQVDSYTTDTQYF. CDR3 nucleotide sequence: TGTGCCAGCAGCCAAGTGGACTCCTACACGACAGATACGCAGTATTTT.

The sample holds a few counts of this clonotype. A read error may be the cause here, since a much bigger clone is one base away. The V call is TRBV3-1, the J call TRBJ2-2; TRBD1 or TRBD2 may be the D gene (5 bases each). Germline-derived CDR1 and CDR2 are LGHDT and YNNKEL (reference sequence). This CDR3 contains 14 residues. CDR3 nucleotides: TGTGCCAGCAGCCAATCGGTGGGGACCGGGGAGCTGCTTTTT. This sequence encodes CASSQSVGTGELLF.

This clonotype was recorded at least ten times. The chain has TRBV30 and TRBJ2-5, with a tentative D call TRBD1 (7 bases). V was cut by 3 bases and J by 2 bases, with 13 bases left in between. The CDR3 contains 14 residues. Germline V CDR1 and CDR2: GTSNPN, SVGIG (reference sequence). CDR3 protein: CAWSAGQSQETQYF. The CDR3 DNA sequence: TGTGCCTGGAGCGCGGGACAGTCACAAGAGACCCAGTACTTC.

This clonotype appeared a few times. The chain recombines TRBV12-3 or TRBV12-4 with TRBJ2-7; 7 bases are shared with TRBD1. The CDR3 loop spans 13 amino acids. Unmatched junction bases numbered 8, after V lost 8 bases and J lost 4 bases. CDR3 coding DNA: TGTGCCAGCGGACGGACAGGCTGGTACGAGCAGTACTTC. This translates into CASGRTGWYEQYF.

This clonotype showed up many times. The V call is TRBV7-9, the J call TRBJ2-7, with 10 bases fitting TRBD1. This CDR3 region has 19 residues. CDR1 is SEHNR, CDR2 FQNEAQ, per germline (reference sequence). The trim removed 4 bases at V and 4 bases at J, leaving 19 bases unmatched. CDR3 DNA sequence: TGTGCCAGCAGCTCCTCGACCTCCGGGACAGGGGAGTCCCTTTACGAGCAGTACTTC. This sequence encodes CASSSSTSGTGESLYEQYF.

Many counts were recorded for this clonotype. This chain joins TRBV7-9 and TRBJ2-7; tentative D call: TRBD2 (6 bases). The CDR3 spans 13 residues. Germline-derived CDR1 and CDR2 are SEHNR and FQNEAQ (reference sequence). Trimming left V 5 bases short and J 0 bases short, with 8 bases between. CDR3 loop: CASSPTSSYEQYF. The CDR3 DNA reads TGTGCCAGCAGCCCGACTAGCTCCTACGAGCAGTACTTC.

The V gene is TRBV30, the J gene TRBJ2-1; 7 nucleotides align to TRBD2. V was pared by 5 bases and J by 9 bases, with 13 bases of the junction left unmatched. Germline V gene sequence: CDR1 GTSNPN, CDR2 SVGIG (reference sequence). This CDR3 has 14 amino acids. CDR3 DNA: TGTGCCTGGGGGGGGGGGAGCGAGGACATTGAGCAGTTCTTC. Amino acid sequence: CAWGGGSEDIEQFF.

V usage is TRBV30 and J usage is TRBJ2-7, with a possible D match to TRBD1 (5 bases). Trimming stripped 4 bases from V and 2 bases from J, with 15 bases between. CDR3 size: 14 residues. CDR1 is GTSNPN, CDR2 SVGIG, per germline (reference sequence). CDR3 residues: CAWNMGQAAYEQYF. The CDR3 DNA reads as TGTGCCTGGAATATGGGGCAGGCCGCCTACGAGCAGTACTTC.